A selection of T cell receptor beta chains follows, all from one sample in a study of cytomegalovirus exposure and HLA in healthy donors. Profiling relied on immunoSEQ multiplex PCR, and the TCRdb table lists in-frame clones only, not all of them. The data show approximately 180,000 clones, with around 80% seen just once and about 2% held by the top ten. The sample consisted of PBMCs. The receptors stem from a woman younger than 45 in good health and CMV-seronegative. The CDR3 runs from the conserved cysteine through the conserved F or W. The D gene is left open where the match is weak. The size entry is marked missing in some rows and otherwise reads once, few, many or a size class.

>-|-|TRBV2|TRBJ2-5
CASSGGRYQETQYF
TGTGCCAGCAGTGGGGGGCGGTACCAAGAGACCCAGTACTTC
>-|TRBD1|TRBV5-4|TRBJ1-5
CASSMGTGPNQPQHF
TGTGCCAGCAGCATGGGGACAGGACCTAATCAGCCCCAGCATTTT
>-|TRBD1|TRBV2|TRBJ2-7
CASNTDRGVEQYF
TGTGCCAGCAACACGGACAGGGGGGTGGAGCAGTACTTC
>once|-|TRBV27|TRBJ2-1
CASSPRSSFGQGVTEQFF
TGTGCCAGCAGCCCCCGAAGTTCTTTCGGACAAGGGGTTACGGAGCAGTTCTTC
>-|TRBD2|TRBV30|TRBJ2-3
CAWSQLAGVADTQYF
TGTGCCTGGAGTCAACTAGCGGGAGTAGCAGATACGCAGTATTTT
>-|TRBD1|TRBV5-1|TRBJ1-2
CASSLALTSVSGGGNYGYTF
TGCGCCAGCAGCTTGGCTCTCACGAGTGTCTCAGGGGGTGGAAACTATGGCTACACCTTC
>-|-|TRBV7-8|TRBJ1-4
CASSPGQINEKLFF
TGTGCCAGCAGCCCTGGACAGATTAATGAAAAACTGTTTTTT
>-|-|TRBV19|TRBJ2-2
CASSVSGLHTGELFF
TGTGCCAGTAGTGTTTCGGGACTCCACACCGGGGAGCTGTTTTTT
>-|-|TRBV4-1|TRBJ2-2
CASSQVKLGNTGELFF
TGCGCCAGCAGCCAAGTAAAACTAGGGAACACCGGGGAGCTGTTTTTT
>-|-|TRBV5-1|TRBJ2-7
CASSPRVSYEQYF
TGCGCCAGCAGCCCCCGGGTCTCCTACGAGCAGTACTTC
>-|TRBD2|TRBV28|TRBJ2-7
CASSNRTSGVAVSYEQYF
TGTGCCAGCAGCAATAGGACTAGCGGGGTGGCGGTCTCCTACGAGCAGTACTTC
>-|-|TRBV4-1|TRBJ2-7
CASSPYLATQFGSSYEQYF
TGCGCCAGCAGCCCGTATCTAGCTACCCAGTTCGGCTCTTCCTACGAGCAGTACTTC
>few|-|TRBV7-9|TRBJ2-7
CASSQGNHYEQYF
TGTGCCAGCAGCCAGGGGAATCACTACGAGCAGTACTTC
>once|-|TRBV19|TRBJ1-4
CASSRVATNEKLFF
TGTGCCAGTAGTAGAGTGGCAACTAATGAAAAACTGTTTTTT
>-|-|TRBV27|TRBJ1-6
CASSLQGLRSPLHF
TGTGCCAGCAGTTTGCAGGGGCTAAGATCACCCCTCCACTTT
>-|TRBD2|TRBV9|TRBJ2-1
CASSRLGGGVNEQFF
TGTGCCAGCAGCCGACTGGGCGGGGGAGTCAATGAGCAGTTCTTC
>-|-|TRBV29-1|TRBJ2-5
CSVERGWVQETQYF
TGCAGCGTTGAAAGGGGTTGGGTCCAAGAGACCCAGTACTTC
>-|-|TRBV6-5|TRBJ2-4
CASSYQGLLAKNIQYF
TGTGCCAGCAGTTACCAGGGCTTATTAGCCAAAAACATTCAGTACTTC
>-|-|TRBV7-8|TRBJ2-5
CASSWRQDQETQYF
TGTGCCAGCAGCTGGCGACAGGACCAAGAGACCCAGTACTTC
>-|-|TRBV7-2|TRBJ2-7
CASSLVVGPREKQYF
TGTGCCAGCAGCTTAGTGGTCGGGCCGAGGGAAAAGCAGTACTTC
>-|TRBD2|TRBV4-1|TRBJ2-5
CASSLAGVETQYF
TGCGCCAGCAGCCTAGCGGGAGTAGAGACCCAGTACTTC
>-|TRBD1|TRBV28|TRBJ1-4
CASLGTGRNEKLFF
TGTGCCAGCCTTGGGACAGGGCGTAATGAAAAACTGTTCTTT
>few|TRBD1|TRBV5-1|TRBJ2-3
CASSPGTGYFTSTDTQYF
TGCGCCAGCAGCCCCGGGACAGGTTACTTTACTAGCACAGATACGCAGTATTTT
>once|TRBD1|TRBV19|TRBJ1-2
CASSAPGRGRYGYTF
TGTGCCAGTAGTGCACCGGGCAGGGGGCGGTATGGCTACACCTTC
>-|TRBD1|TRBV7-3|TRBJ2-1
CASSPLTGNYNEQFF
TGTGCCAGCAGCCCGCTGACAGGGAACTACAATGAGCAGTTCTTC
>few|-|TRBV19|TRBJ1-1
CASRGVGTEAFF
TGTGCCAGTAGAGGGGTAGGCACTGAAGCTTTCTTT
>-|-|TRBV4-3|TRBJ2-7
CASSQESTAYSYEQYF
TGCGCCAGCAGCCAAGAATCTACAGCCTACTCCTACGAGCAGTACTTC
>-|TRBD2|TRBV28|TRBJ2-3
CASSSGLAGRDTQYF
TGTGCCAGCAGTTCCGGACTAGCGGGCAGAGATACGCAGTATTTT
>-|-|TRBV2|TRBJ1-1
CASRETENTEAFF
TGTGCCAGCAGAGAGACAGAGAACACTGAAGCTTTCTTT
>-|TRBD1|TRBV19|TRBJ2-1
CASSITTGALSYNEQFF
TGTGCCAGTAGTATAACGACAGGGGCACTATCCTACAATGAGCAGTTCTTC
>-|TRBD2|TRBV5-1|TRBJ2-5
CASSSGLGGETQYF
TGCGCCAGCAGCTCGGGACTAGGCGGCGAGACCCAGTACTTC
>-|-|TRBV7-9|TRBJ1-5
CASSLEGQGNQPQHF
TGTGCCAGCAGCTTAGAGGGGCAAGGAAATCAGCCCCAGCATTTT
>-|-|TRBV19|TRBJ2-1
CASSIRDWNNEQFF
TGTGCCAGTAGTATAAGGGACTGGAACAATGAGCAGTTCTTC
>-|TRBD1|TRBV28|TRBJ1-4
CASTGMGQGEKLFF
TGTGCCAGCACCGGGATGGGACAGGGAGAAAAACTGTTTTTT
>once|-|TRBV5-5|TRBJ1-5
CASSPTITGTVSNQPQHF
TGTGCCAGCAGCCCTACAATTACAGGGACCGTGAGCAATCAGCCCCAGCATTTT
>few|-|TRBV5-4|TRBJ2-5
CASSLESEETQYF
TGTGCCAGCAGCTTGGAATCAGAAGAGACCCAGTACTTC
>-|TRBD1|TRBV28|TRBJ2-7
CASRYLPDRSYEQYF
TGTGCCAGCAGGTACCTCCCGGACAGGTCCTACGAGCAGTACTTC
>-|-|TRBV29-1|TRBJ2-3
CSVAGLAGLTDTQYF
TGCAGCGTGGCCGGACTTGCGGGGCTGACAGATACGCAGTATTTT
>-|-|TRBV9|TRBJ2-5
CASSVVGVAPQETQYF
TGTGCCAGCAGCGTAGTAGGAGTAGCGCCCCAAGAGACCCAGTACTTC
>-|-|TRBV19|TRBJ1-2
CASRDRAANYGYTF
TGTGCCAGTAGGGACAGAGCGGCAAACTATGGCTACACCTTC
>-|-|TRBV25-1|TRBJ2-6
CASSEWMGGLTF
TGTGCCAGCAGTGAATGGATGGGGGGCCTGACTTTC